This T cell receptor beta chain was observed in a study of shared clonotypes between healthy human individuals. General study points: The study found lower generation probabilities in non-shared clonotypes than in those shared by all four donors. Since donors were few, the genetic and exposure-history diversity represented was limited.

Libraries were prepared by immunoSEQ multiplex PCR; TCRdb keeps only in-frame clonotypes and omits some of them. In the table there are some 1,900,000 clones, about 94% of which are singletons. Naive CD8 cells, CD45RO-negative and positively selected for CCR7, excluded terminally differentiated effector memory CD45RA+ cells. Only Caucasian adults living in Nashville, Tennessee made up the donor group. With regard to this clone: Its antigen remains unidentified.

The CDR3 has 15 residues. Germline trimming cut 4 bases from V and 2 bases from J; bases unmatched to any gene: 4. Germline assignment: CDR1 LNHNV and CDR2 YYDKDF (reference sequence). Sequencing input: naive CD8+ T cells sorted from blood. The chain employs TRBV15 and TRBJ2-7; TRBD2 matches at 11 bases. This TCR was sampled from a man aged 18 to 30 in good health. DNA for the CDR3: TGTGCCACCAGCACCTTAGCGGGAGGGGCCTACGAGCAGTACTTC. It encodes CATSTLAGGAYEQYF. The complete variable domain, with remaining parts taken from reference TRBV15 and TRBJ2-7, reads DAMVIQNPRYQVTQFGKPVTLSCSQTLNHNVMYWYQQKSSQAPKLLFHYYDKDFNNEADTPDNFQSRRPNTSFCFLDIRSPGLGDTAMYLCATSTLAGGAYEQYFGPGTRLTVT.